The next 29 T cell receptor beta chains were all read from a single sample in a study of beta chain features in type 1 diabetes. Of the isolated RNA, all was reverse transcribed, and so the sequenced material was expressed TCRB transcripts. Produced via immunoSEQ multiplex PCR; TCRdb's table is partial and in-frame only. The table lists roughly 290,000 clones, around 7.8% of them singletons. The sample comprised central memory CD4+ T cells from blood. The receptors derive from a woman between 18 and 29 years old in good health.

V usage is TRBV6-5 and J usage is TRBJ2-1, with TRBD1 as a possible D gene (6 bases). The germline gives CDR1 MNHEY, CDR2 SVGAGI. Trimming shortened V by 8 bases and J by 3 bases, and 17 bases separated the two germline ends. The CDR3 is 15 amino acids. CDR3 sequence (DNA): TGTGCCAGCCGGGACACCCTAGATTTCTACAATGAGCAGTTCTTC. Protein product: CASRDTLDFYNEQFF.

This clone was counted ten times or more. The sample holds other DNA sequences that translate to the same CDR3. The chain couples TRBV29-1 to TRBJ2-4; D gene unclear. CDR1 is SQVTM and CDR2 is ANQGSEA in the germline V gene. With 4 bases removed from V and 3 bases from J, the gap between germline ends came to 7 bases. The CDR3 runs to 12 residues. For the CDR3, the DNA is TGCAGCGTTGGCCACAGCAAAAACATTCAGTACTTC. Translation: CSVGHSKNIQYF.

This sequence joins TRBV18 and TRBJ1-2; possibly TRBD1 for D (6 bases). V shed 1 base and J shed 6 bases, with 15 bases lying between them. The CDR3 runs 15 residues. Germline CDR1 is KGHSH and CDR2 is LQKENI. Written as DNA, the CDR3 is TGTGCCAGCTCACCACTCGGGACAACGGCCAATGGCTACACCTTC. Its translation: CASSPLGTTANGYTF.

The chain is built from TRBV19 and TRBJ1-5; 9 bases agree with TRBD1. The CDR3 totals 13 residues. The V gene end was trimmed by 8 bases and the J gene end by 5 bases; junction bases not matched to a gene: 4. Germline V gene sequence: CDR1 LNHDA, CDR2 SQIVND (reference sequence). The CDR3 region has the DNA TGTGCCAGTGCCGACAGGGGGGATCAGCCCCAGCATTTT. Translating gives CASADRGDQPQHF.

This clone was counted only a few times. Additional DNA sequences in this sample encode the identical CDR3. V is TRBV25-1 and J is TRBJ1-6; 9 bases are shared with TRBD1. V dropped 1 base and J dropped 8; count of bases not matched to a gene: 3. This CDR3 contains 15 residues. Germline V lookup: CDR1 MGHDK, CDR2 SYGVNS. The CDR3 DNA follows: TGTGCCAGCAGTGAATTGGGGGACAGGGATTCACCCCTCCACTTT. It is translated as CASSELGDRDSPLHF.

The CDR3 coding sequence is TGCGCCAGCAGCTCGACAGGGGGCGATCAGCCCCAGCATTTT. It yields the protein CASSSTGGDQPQHF. The J gene is TRBJ1-5, the V gene TRBV5-1, with 10 bases that match TRBD1. The trim removed 3 bases at V and 5 bases at J, leaving 2 bases unmatched. Germline CDR1 and CDR2: SGHRS and YFSETQ. The CDR3 totals 14 residues. Using reference TRBV5-1 and TRBJ1-5 for the parts outside the CDR3, the full variable domain is KAGVTQTPRYLIKTRGQQVTLSCSPISGHRSVSWYQQTPGQGLQFLFEYFSETQRNKGNFPGRFSGRQFSNSRSEMNVSTLELGDSALYLCASSSTGGDQPQHFGDGTRLSIL.

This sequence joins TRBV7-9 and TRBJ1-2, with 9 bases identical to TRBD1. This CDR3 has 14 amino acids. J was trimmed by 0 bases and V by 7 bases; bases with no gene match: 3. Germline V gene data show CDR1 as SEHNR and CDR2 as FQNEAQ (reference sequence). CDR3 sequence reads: CASTRTGANYGYTF. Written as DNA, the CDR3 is TGTGCCAGCACTAGGACAGGGGCTAACTATGGCTACACCTTC. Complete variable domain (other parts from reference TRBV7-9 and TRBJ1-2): DTGVSQNPRHKITKRGQNVTFRCDPISEHNRLYWYRQTLGQGPEFLTYFQNEAQLEKSRLLSDRFSAERPKGSFSTLEIQRTEQGDSAMYLCASTRTGANYGYTFGSGTRLTVV.

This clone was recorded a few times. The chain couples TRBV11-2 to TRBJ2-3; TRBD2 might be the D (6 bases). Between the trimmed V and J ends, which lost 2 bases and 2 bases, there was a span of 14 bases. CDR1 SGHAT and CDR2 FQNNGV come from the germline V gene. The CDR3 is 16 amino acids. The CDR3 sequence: CASSLSSWGVTDTQYF. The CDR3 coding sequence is TGTGCCAGCAGCTTATCCTCTTGGGGGGTCACAGATACGCAGTATTTT.

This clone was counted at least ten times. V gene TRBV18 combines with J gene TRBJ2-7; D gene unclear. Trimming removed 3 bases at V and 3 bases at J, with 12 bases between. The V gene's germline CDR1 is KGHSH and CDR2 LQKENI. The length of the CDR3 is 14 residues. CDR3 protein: CASSPPEQIYEQYF. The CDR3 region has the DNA TGTGCCAGCTCACCGCCGGAACAGATCTACGAGCAGTACTTC.

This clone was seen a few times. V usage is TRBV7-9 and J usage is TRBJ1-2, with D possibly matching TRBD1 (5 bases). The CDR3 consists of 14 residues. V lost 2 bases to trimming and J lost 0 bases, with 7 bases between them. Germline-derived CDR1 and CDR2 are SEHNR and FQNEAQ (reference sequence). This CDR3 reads CASSLRGANYGYTF. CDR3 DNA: TGTGCCAGCAGCTTACGGGGCGCTAACTATGGCTACACCTTC. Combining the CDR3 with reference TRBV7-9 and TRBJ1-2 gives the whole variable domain DTGVSQNPRHKITKRGQNVTFRCDPISEHNRLYWYRQTLGQGPEFLTYFQNEAQLEKSRLLSDRFSAERPKGSFSTLEIQRTEQGDSAMYLCASSLRGANYGYTFGSGTRLTVV.

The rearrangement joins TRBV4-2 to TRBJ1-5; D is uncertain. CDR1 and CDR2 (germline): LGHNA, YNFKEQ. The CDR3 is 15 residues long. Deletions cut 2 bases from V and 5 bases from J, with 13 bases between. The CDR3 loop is CASSQHRKGDQPQHF. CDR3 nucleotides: TGTGCCAGCAGCCAACACCGGAAGGGCGATCAGCCCCAGCATTTT.

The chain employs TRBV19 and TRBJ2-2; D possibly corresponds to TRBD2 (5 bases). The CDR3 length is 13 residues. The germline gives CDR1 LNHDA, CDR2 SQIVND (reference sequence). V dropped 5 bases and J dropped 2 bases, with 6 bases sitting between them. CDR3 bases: TGTGCCAGTAGTGAGGGCAACACCGGGGAGCTGTTTTTT. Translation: CASSEGNTGELFF.

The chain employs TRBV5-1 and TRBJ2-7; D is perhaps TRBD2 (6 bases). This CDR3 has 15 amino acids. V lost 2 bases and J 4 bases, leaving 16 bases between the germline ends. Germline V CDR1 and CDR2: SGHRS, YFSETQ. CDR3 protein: CASSLTGAVSYEQYF. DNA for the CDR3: TGCGCCAGCAGCTTAACGGGAGCAGTCAGTTACGAGCAGTACTTC. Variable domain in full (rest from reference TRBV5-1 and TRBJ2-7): KAGVTQTPRYLIKTRGQQVTLSCSPISGHRSVSWYQQTPGQGLQFLFEYFSETQRNKGNFPGRFSGRQFSNSRSEMNVSTLELGDSALYLCASSLTGAVSYEQYFGPGTRLTVT.

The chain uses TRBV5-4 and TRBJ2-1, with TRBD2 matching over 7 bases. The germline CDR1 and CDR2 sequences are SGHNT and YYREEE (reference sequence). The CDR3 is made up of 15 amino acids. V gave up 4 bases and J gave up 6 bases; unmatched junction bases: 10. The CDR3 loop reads CASSPARGDGNEQFF. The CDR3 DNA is TGTGCCAGCAGCCCGGCCCGGGGGGACGGCAATGAGCAGTTCTTC.

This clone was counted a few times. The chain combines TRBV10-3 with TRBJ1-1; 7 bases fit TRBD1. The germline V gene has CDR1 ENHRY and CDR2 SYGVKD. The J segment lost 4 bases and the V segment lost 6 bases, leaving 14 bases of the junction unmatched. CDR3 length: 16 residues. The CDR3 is CAIRGARGGAGTEAFF. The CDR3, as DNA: TGTGCCATCAGGGGAGCCAGGGGGGGAGCGGGCACTGAAGCTTTCTTT.

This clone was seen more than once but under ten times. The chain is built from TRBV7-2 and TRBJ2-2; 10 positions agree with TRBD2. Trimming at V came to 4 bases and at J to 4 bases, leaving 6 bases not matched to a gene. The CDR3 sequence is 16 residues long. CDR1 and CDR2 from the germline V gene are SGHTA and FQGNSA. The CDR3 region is CASSSQAGGPTGELFF. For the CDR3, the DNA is TGTGCCAGCAGCTCACAAGCGGGAGGGCCCACCGGGGAGCTGTTTTTT.

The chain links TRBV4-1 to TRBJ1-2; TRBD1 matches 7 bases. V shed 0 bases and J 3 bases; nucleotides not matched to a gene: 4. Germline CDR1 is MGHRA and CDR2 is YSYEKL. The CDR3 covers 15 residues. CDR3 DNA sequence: TGCGCCAGCAGCCAAGATGGGCAGGGGGACTATGGCTACACCTTC. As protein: CASSQDGQGDYGYTF.

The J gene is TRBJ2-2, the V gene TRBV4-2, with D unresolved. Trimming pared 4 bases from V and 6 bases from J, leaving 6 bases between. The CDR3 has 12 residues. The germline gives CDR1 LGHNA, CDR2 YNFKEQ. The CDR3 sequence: CASSRTSGELFF. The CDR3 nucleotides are TGTGCCAGCAGCCGAACGTCCGGGGAGCTGTTTTTT.

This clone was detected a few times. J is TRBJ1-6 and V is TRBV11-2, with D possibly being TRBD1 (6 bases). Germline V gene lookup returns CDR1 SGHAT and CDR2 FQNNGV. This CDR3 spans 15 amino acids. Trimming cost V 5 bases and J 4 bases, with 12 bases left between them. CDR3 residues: CASSGNRVYNSPLHF. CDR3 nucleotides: TGTGCCAGCAGCGGCAACAGGGTTTATAATTCACCCCTCCACTTT.

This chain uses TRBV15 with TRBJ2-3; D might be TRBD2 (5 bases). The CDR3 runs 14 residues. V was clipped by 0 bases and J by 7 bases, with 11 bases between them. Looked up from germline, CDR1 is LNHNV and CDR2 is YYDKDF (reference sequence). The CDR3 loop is CATSREARGNTQYF. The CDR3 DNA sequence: TGTGCCACCAGCAGAGAGGCCCGGGGAAATACGCAGTATTTT.

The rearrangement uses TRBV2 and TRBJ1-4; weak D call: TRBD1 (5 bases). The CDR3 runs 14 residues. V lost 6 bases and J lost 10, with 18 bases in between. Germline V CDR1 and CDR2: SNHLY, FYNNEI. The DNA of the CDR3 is TGTGCCAGCAGCGCAGGGATTTCTGGGTCAAAACTGTTTTTT. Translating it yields CASSAGISGSKLFF.

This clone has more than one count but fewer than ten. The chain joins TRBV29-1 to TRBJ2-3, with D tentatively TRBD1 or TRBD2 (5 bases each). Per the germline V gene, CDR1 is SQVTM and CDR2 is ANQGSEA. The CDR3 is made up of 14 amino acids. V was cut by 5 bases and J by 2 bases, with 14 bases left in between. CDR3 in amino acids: CSVTGRDNTDTQYF. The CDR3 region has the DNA TGCAGCGTTACGGGGCGAGACAACACAGATACGCAGTATTTT.

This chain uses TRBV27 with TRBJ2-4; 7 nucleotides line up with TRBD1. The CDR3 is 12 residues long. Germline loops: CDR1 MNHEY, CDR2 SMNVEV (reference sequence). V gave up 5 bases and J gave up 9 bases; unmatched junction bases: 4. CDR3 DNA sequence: TGTGCCAGCAGTGACAGGGTGGGCATTCAGTACTTC. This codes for CASSDRVGIQYF.

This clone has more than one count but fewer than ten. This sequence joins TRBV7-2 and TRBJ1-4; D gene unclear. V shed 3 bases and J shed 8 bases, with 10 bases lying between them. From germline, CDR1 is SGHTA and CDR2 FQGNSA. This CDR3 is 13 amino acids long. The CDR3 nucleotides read TGTGCCAGCAGCTTCGATAGGTCGGAAAAACTGTTTTTT. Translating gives CASSFDRSEKLFF.

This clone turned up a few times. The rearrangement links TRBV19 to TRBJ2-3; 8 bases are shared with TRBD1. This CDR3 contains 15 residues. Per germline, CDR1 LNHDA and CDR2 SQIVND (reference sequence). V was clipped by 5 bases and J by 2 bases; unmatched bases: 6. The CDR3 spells CASSSGGGFTDTQYF. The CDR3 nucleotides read TGTGCCAGTAGTTCAGGGGGCGGTTTCACAGATACGCAGTATTTT.

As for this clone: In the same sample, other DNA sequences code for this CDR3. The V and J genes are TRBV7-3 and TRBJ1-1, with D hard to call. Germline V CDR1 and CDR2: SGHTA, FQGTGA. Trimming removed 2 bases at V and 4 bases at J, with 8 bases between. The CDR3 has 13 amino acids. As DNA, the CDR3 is TGTGCCAGCAGCTTACGGGGTGGCACTGAAGCTTTCTTT. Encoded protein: CASSLRGGTEAFF.

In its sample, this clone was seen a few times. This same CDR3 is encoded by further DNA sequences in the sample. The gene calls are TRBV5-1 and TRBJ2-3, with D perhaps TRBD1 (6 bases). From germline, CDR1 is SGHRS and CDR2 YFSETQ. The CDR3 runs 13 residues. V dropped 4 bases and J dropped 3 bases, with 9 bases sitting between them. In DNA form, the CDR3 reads TGCGCCAGCAGCAGCCAGGGGACAGATACGCAGTATTTT. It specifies CASSSQGTDTQYF.

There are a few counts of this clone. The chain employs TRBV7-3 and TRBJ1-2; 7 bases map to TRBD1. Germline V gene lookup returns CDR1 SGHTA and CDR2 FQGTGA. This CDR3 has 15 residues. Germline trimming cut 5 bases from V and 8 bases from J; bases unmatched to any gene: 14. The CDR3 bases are TGTGCCAGCAGCCCAGGACAGGCCCCACTATACGGCTACACCTTC. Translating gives CASSPGQAPLYGYTF. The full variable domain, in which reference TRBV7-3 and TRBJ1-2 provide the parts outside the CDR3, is GAGVSQTPSNKVTEKGKYVELRCDPISGHTALYWYRQSLGQGPEFLIYFQGTGAADDSGLPNDRFFAVRPEGSVSTLKIQRTERGDSAVYLCASSPGQAPLYGYTFGSGTRLTVV.

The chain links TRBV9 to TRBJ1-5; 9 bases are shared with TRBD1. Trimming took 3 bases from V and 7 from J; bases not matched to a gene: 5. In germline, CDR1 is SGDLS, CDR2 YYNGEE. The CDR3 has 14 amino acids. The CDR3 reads CASSGTGEIQPQHF. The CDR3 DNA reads TGTGCCAGCAGCGGGACAGGGGAAATACAGCCCCAGCATTTT.